This TCR beta chain originates from a study of somatic mutations in cytotoxic T cells in rheumatoid arthritis. Study-wide results and caveats: Relative to age-matched healthy controls, rheumatoid arthritis patients did not differ significantly in CD8+ T-cell clonality. Multiple comparisons were not accounted for in the slight TRBV07 underrepresentation seen in rheumatoid arthritis patients.

Germline CDR1 and CDR2: SQVTM and ANQGSEA. V lost 4 bases, J lost 5 bases, and 17 bases lay in between. The CDR3 sequence is 14 residues long. Assay used: immunoSEQ multiplex PCR; TCRdb lists only in-frame clones, some missing. This sample has roughly 660 clones, with roughly 74% found just once. Worth noting for this clone: Its antigen remains unidentified.

The source is an adult with rheumatoid arthritis. The chain combines TRBV29-1 with TRBJ1-1, with a possible D match to TRBD1 (6 bases). Sequenced input: CD8+ T cells sorted from blood. The CDR3 sequence is CSVVWRGGPTEAFF. CDR3 bases: TGCAGCGTTGTATGGAGAGGGGGGCCGACTGAAGCTTTCTTT. Full variable domain (rest looked up from reference TRBV29-1 and TRBJ1-1): SAVISQKPSRDICQRGTSLTIQCQVDSQVTMMFWYRQQPGQSLTLIATANQGSEATYESGFVIDKFPISRPNLTFSTLTVSNMSPEDSSIYLCSVVWRGGPTEAFFGQGTRLTVV.